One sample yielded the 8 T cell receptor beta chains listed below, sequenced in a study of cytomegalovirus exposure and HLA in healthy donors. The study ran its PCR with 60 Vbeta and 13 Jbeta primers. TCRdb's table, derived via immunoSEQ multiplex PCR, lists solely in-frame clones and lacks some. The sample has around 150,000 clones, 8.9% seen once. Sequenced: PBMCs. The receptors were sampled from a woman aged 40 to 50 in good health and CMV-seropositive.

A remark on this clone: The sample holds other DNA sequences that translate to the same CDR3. The DNA for the CDR3 is TGTGCCAGCTCACGGGACTCCTCCTACGAGCAGTACTTC. Amino acid sequence: CASSRDSSYEQYF. The chain carries TRBV18 and TRBJ2-7; a possible D gene is TRBD2 (6 bases). The germline V and J ends were trimmed by 4 bases and 0 bases, with 7 bases remaining between them. CDR1 is KGHSH, CDR2 LQKENI, per germline. The CDR3 has 13 residues.

The CDR3 DNA follows: TGCGCCAGCAGCTTGGGCGACAGTGCCTACGAGCAGTACTTC. Translation gives CASSLGDSAYEQYF. The chain employs TRBV5-1 and TRBJ2-7; possible D gene TRBD1, 5 bases. V gave up 0 bases and J gave up 2 bases, with 9 bases separating them. The CDR3 has 14 residues. In germline, CDR1 is SGHRS, CDR2 YFSETQ.

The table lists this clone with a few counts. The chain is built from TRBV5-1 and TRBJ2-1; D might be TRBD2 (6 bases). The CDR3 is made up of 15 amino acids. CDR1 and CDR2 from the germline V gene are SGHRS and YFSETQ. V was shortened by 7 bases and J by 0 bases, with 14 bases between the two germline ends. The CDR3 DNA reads TGCGCCAGCTCGGAGGGGTCTAGCTCCTACAATGAGCAGTTCTTC. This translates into CASSEGSSSYNEQFF. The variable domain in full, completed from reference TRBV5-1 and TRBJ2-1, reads KAGVTQTPRYLIKTRGQQVTLSCSPISGHRSVSWYQQTPGQGLQFLFEYFSETQRNKGNFPGRFSGRQFSNSRSEMNVSTLELGDSALYLCASSEGSSSYNEQFFGPGTRLTVL.

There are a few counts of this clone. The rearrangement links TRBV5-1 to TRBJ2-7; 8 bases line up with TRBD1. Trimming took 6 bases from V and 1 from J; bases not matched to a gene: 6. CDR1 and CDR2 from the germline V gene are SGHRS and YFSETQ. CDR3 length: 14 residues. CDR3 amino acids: CASTSDRASYEQYF. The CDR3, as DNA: TGCGCCAGCACCTCGGACAGGGCATCCTACGAGCAGTACTTC.

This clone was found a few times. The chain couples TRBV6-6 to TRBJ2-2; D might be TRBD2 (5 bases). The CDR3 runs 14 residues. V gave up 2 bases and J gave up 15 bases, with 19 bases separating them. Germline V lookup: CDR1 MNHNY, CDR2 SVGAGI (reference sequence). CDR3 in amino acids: CASSYRPGDARVFF. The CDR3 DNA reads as TGTGCCAGCAGTTACAGGCCCGGGGATGCGAGGGTGTTTTTT.

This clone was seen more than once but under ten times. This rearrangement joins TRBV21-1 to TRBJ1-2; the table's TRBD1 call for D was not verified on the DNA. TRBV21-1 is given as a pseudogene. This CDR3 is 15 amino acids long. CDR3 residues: CASSSLPGTHYGYTF. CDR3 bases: TGTGCCAGCAGCTCCCTCCCCGGGACACACTATGGCTACACCTTC.

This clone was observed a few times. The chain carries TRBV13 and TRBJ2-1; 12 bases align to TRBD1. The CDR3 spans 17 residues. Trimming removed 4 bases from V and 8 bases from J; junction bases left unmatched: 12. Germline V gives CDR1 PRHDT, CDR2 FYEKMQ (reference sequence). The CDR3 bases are TGTGCCAGCAGCTCAGGACCCGGGACAGGGGGCCTCGATGAGCAGTTCTTC. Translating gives CASSSGPGTGGLDEQFF.

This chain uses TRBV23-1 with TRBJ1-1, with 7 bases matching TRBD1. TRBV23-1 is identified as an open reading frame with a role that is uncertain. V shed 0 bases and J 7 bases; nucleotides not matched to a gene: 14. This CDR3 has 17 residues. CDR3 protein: CASSQSGREGAEVEAFF. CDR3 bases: TGCGCCAGCAGTCAATCGGGGCGGGAGGGGGCAGAGGTTGAAGCTTTCTTT.